The rows below give T cell receptor beta chains drawn from one sample of a study of blood T cell repertoires in COVID-19. Profiling relied on immunoSEQ multiplex PCR, and the TCRdb table lists in-frame clones only, not all of them. The sample contains 200,000 to 250,000 clones, around 80% of which appear only once. Source material: peripheral blood. The receptors here all came from a man aged 25 to 40 with active or convalescent COVID-19. Both conserved end residues are part of each CDR3. Each record gives: clone size, J gene, V gene, D gene, CDR3 protein, CDR3 DNA. The D gene is left open where the match is weak. Expanded clones are given a class, and other clones once, few, many or no size at all.

abundance: NA
j_gene: TRBJ1-1
v_gene: TRBV5-1
d_gene: NA
CDR3aa: CASSSRTPNTEAFF
CDR3nt: TGCGCCAGCAGCTCCCGGACACCGAACACTGAAGCTTTCTTT

abundance: NA
j_gene: TRBJ2-7
v_gene: TRBV18
d_gene: NA
CDR3aa: CASRGYYEQYF
CDR3nt: TGTGCCAGTCGGGGTTACTACGAGCAGTACTTC

abundance: NA
j_gene: TRBJ2-1
v_gene: TRBV6-5
d_gene: NA
CDR3aa: CASNHRSLRNEQFF
CDR3nt: TGTGCCAGCAACCACAGGAGTCTACGGAATGAGCAGTTCTTC

abundance: NA
j_gene: TRBJ1-1
v_gene: TRBV5-4
d_gene: NA
CDR3aa: CASSRGVEAFF
CDR3nt: TGTGCCAGCAGCCGAGGAGTTGAAGCTTTCTTT

abundance: NA
j_gene: TRBJ2-5
v_gene: TRBV5-5
d_gene: NA
CDR3aa: CASSLEWTGYQETQYF
CDR3nt: TGTGCCAGCAGCTTGGAATGGACGGGGTACCAAGAGACCCAGTACTTC

abundance: once
j_gene: TRBJ1-1
v_gene: TRBV19
d_gene: NA
CDR3aa: CASSIQGTMNTEAFF
CDR3nt: TGTGCCAGTAGTATCCAGGGTACTATGAACACTGAAGCTTTCTTT

abundance: NA
j_gene: TRBJ1-1
v_gene: TRBV28
d_gene: TRBD1
CDR3aa: CASSLDRGRTEAFF
CDR3nt: TGTGCCAGCAGTTTGGACAGGGGGCGCACTGAAGCTTTCTTT

abundance: NA
j_gene: TRBJ2-1
v_gene: TRBV11-1
d_gene: TRBD2
CDR3aa: CASSPISGRTGEQFF
CDR3nt: TGTGCCAGCAGCCCAATTAGCGGGAGGACGGGTGAGCAGTTCTTC

abundance: NA
j_gene: TRBJ1-1
v_gene: TRBV14
d_gene: NA
CDR3aa: CASSQDGRGKAFF
CDR3nt: TGTGCCAGCAGCCAAGATGGGCGGGGTAAGGCTTTCTTT

abundance: NA
j_gene: TRBJ1-3
v_gene: TRBV7-6
d_gene: NA
CDR3aa: CASSRYSTGTGNTIYF
CDR3nt: TGTGCCAGCAGCCGGTATTCTACAGGGACTGGAAACACCATATATTTT

abundance: NA
j_gene: TRBJ1-1
v_gene: TRBV5-4
d_gene: NA
CDR3aa: CASSLPDRNTEAFF
CDR3nt: TGTGCCAGCAGCTTGCCCGACAGGAACACTGAAGCTTTCTTT

abundance: once
j_gene: TRBJ2-5
v_gene: TRBV5-1
d_gene: NA
CDR3aa: CASSLGTTQETQYF
CDR3nt: TGCGCCAGCAGCTTGGGGACTACCCAAGAGACCCAGTACTTC

abundance: once
j_gene: TRBJ2-7
v_gene: TRBV7-2
d_gene: NA
CDR3aa: CASSFTAASEQYF
CDR3nt: TGTGCCAGCAGCTTCACCGCGGCGTCCGAGCAGTACTTC

abundance: NA
j_gene: TRBJ1-1
v_gene: TRBV9
d_gene: NA
CDR3aa: CASSGGGENTEAFF
CDR3nt: TGTGCCAGCAGCGGTGGAGGGGAGAACACTGAAGCTTTCTTT

abundance: NA
j_gene: TRBJ1-5
v_gene: TRBV18
d_gene: NA
CDR3aa: CASSLGEVGNQPQHF
CDR3nt: TGTGCCAGCTCACTAGGGGAAGTGGGCAATCAGCCCCAGCATTTT

abundance: once
j_gene: TRBJ1-2
v_gene: TRBV28
d_gene: NA
CDR3aa: CASSSGALYGYTF
CDR3nt: TGTGCCAGCAGTTCAGGGGCGCTCTATGGCTACACCTTC

abundance: NA
j_gene: TRBJ2-5
v_gene: TRBV7-2
d_gene: TRBD2
CDR3aa: CASSFSGRAIETQYF
CDR3nt: TGTGCCAGCAGCTTTAGCGGGAGGGCCATAGAGACCCAGTACTTC

abundance: NA
j_gene: TRBJ1-1
v_gene: TRBV2
d_gene: NA
CDR3aa: CASSEATEAFF
CDR3nt: TGTGCCAGCAGTGAAGCGACAGAAGCTTTCTTT

abundance: NA
j_gene: TRBJ2-2
v_gene: TRBV3-1/TRBV3-2
d_gene: NA
CDR3aa: CASSQLSTGELFF
CDR3nt: TGTGCCAGCAGCCAACTCTCTACCGGGGAGCTGTTTTTT

abundance: NA
j_gene: TRBJ2-4
v_gene: TRBV11-2
d_gene: TRBD2
CDR3aa: CASSFGAGGARGAKNIQYF
CDR3nt: TGTGCCAGCAGCTTCGGTGCGGGGGGCGCAAGGGGGGCCAAAAACATTCAGTACTTC

abundance: NA
j_gene: TRBJ2-7
v_gene: TRBV19
d_gene: TRBD2
CDR3aa: CASSMTSGAYEQYF
CDR3nt: TGTGCCAGTAGTATGACTAGCGGAGCCTACGAGCAGTACTTC

abundance: NA
j_gene: TRBJ1-6
v_gene: TRBV6-5
d_gene: TRBD1
CDR3aa: CASSSDPDRVGSPLHF
CDR3nt: TGTGCCAGCAGTTCCGACCCGGACAGGGTAGGATCACCCCTCCACTTT

abundance: NA
j_gene: TRBJ1-4
v_gene: TRBV28
d_gene: NA
CDR3aa: CAGNRATNEKLFF
CDR3nt: TGTGCCGGCAACAGGGCAACTAATGAAAAACTGTTTTTT

abundance: once
j_gene: TRBJ1-3
v_gene: TRBV9
d_gene: TRBD1
CDR3aa: CASSVGGTGVGGNTIYF
CDR3nt: TGTGCCAGCAGCGTCGGGGGGACAGGGGTCGGTGGAAACACCATATATTTT

abundance: NA
j_gene: TRBJ2-3
v_gene: TRBV10-3
d_gene: TRBD1
CDR3aa: CAISVMGTGSADTQYF
CDR3nt: TGTGCCATCAGTGTGATGGGGACAGGGTCGGCAGATACGCAGTATTTT

abundance: NA
j_gene: TRBJ1-6
v_gene: TRBV28
d_gene: NA
CDR3aa: CASSPGGRSGPPLHF
CDR3nt: TGTGCCAGCAGCCCTGGGGGCAGGTCGGGTCCACCCCTCCACTTT

abundance: NA
j_gene: TRBJ2-1
v_gene: TRBV2
d_gene: TRBD2
CDR3aa: CASTGSGRSSYNEQFF
CDR3nt: TGTGCCAGCACCGGTAGCGGGAGAAGCTCCTACAATGAGCAGTTCTTC

abundance: NA
j_gene: TRBJ2-1
v_gene: TRBV12-5
d_gene: TRBD2
CDR3aa: CASGVGLADNEQFF
CDR3nt: TGTGCTAGTGGTGTTGGACTAGCGGACAATGAGCAGTTCTTC

abundance: once
j_gene: TRBJ1-6
v_gene: TRBV6-5
d_gene: NA
CDR3aa: CASSLGSSLNSPLHF
CDR3nt: TGTGCCAGCAGTTTGGGCAGCTCATTAAATTCACCCCTCCACTTT

abundance: NA
j_gene: TRBJ1-6
v_gene: TRBV27
d_gene: NA
CDR3aa: CASLGGYNSPLHF
CDR3nt: TGTGCCAGCTTAGGGGGCTATAATTCACCCCTCCACTTT

abundance: NA
j_gene: TRBJ1-6
v_gene: TRBV27
d_gene: NA
CDR3aa: CASSLRVGPQLGNSPLHF
CDR3nt: TGTGCCAGCAGTTTAAGAGTCGGACCCCAACTAGGAAATTCACCCCTCCACTTT

abundance: NA
j_gene: TRBJ1-5
v_gene: TRBV5-8
d_gene: TRBD1
CDR3aa: CASSLMETGVSSQPQHF
CDR3nt: TGTGCCAGCAGCTTGATGGAGACAGGGGTATCGAGTCAGCCCCAGCATTTT

abundance: NA
j_gene: TRBJ2-1
v_gene: TRBV5-4
d_gene: NA
CDR3aa: CASSATTGVEQFF
CDR3nt: TGTGCCAGCAGCGCGACGACAGGTGTTGAGCAGTTCTTC

abundance: NA
j_gene: TRBJ1-4
v_gene: TRBV15
d_gene: NA
CDR3aa: CATSRQDSRNEKLFF
CDR3nt: TGTGCCACCAGCAGACAAGACAGCCGTAATGAAAAACTGTTTTTT

abundance: once
j_gene: TRBJ2-7
v_gene: TRBV19
d_gene: NA
CDR3aa: CASSLQSRETYEQYF
CDR3nt: TGTGCCAGTAGCCTCCAGTCTAGGGAGACCTACGAGCAGTACTTC

abundance: few
j_gene: TRBJ2-2
v_gene: TRBV6-5
d_gene: NA
CDR3aa: CASSYQQGRDTGELFF
CDR3nt: TGTGCCAGCAGTTACCAACAGGGTAGGGACACCGGGGAGCTGTTTTTT

abundance: NA
j_gene: TRBJ2-1
v_gene: TRBV9
d_gene: TRBD2
CDR3aa: CASSPLAGGLHNEQFF
CDR3nt: TGTGCCAGCAGCCCACTAGCGGGAGGTCTGCACAATGAGCAGTTCTTC

abundance: NA
j_gene: TRBJ2-3
v_gene: TRBV7-2
d_gene: NA
CDR3aa: CASSPRLRHRPSDTQYF
CDR3nt: TGTGCCAGCAGCCCACGTCTGAGACATCGCCCCTCAGATACGCAGTATTTT

abundance: NA
j_gene: TRBJ1-5
v_gene: TRBV4-1
d_gene: NA
CDR3aa: CASSRTGSGQPQHF
CDR3nt: TGCGCCAGCAGCCGCACAGGGTCGGGGCAGCCCCAGCATTTT

abundance: NA
j_gene: TRBJ2-7
v_gene: TRBV6-6
d_gene: NA
CDR3aa: CASSSDNYEQYF
CDR3nt: TGTGCCAGCAGTTCGGACAACTACGAGCAGTACTTC

abundance: NA
j_gene: TRBJ1-1
v_gene: TRBV7-2
d_gene: NA
CDR3aa: CASSLAGGLGTEAFF
CDR3nt: TGTGCCAGCAGCTTAGCGGGGGGGCTAGGCACTGAAGCTTTCTTT

abundance: NA
j_gene: TRBJ1-5
v_gene: TRBV7-8
d_gene: NA
CDR3aa: CASSSRGDRYSNQPQHF
CDR3nt: TGTGCCAGCAGCTCGCGCGGGGACCGTTATAGCAATCAGCCCCAGCATTTT

abundance: NA
j_gene: TRBJ2-1
v_gene: TRBV28
d_gene: TRBD2
CDR3aa: CASSPRLAGELIRGSYNEQFF
CDR3nt: TGTGCCAGCAGTCCACGACTAGCGGGAGAGCTAATCAGGGGCTCCTACAATGAGCAGTTCTTC

abundance: NA
j_gene: TRBJ1-6
v_gene: TRBV5-1
d_gene: TRBD1
CDR3aa: CASSLGTANSPLHF
CDR3nt: TGCGCCAGCAGCTTAGGGACAGCTAATTCACCCCTCCACTTT

abundance: NA
j_gene: TRBJ1-3
v_gene: TRBV15
d_gene: NA
CDR3aa: CATKAGGQRSGNTIYF
CDR3nt: TGTGCCACCAAAGCGGGGGGCCAACGCTCTGGAAACACCATATATTTT

abundance: NA
j_gene: TRBJ1-2
v_gene: TRBV27
d_gene: TRBD1
CDR3aa: CASRAPGQGNYGYTF
CDR3nt: TGTGCCAGCAGGGCACCGGGACAGGGCAACTATGGCTACACCTTC

abundance: NA
j_gene: TRBJ2-7
v_gene: TRBV6-5
d_gene: TRBD2
CDR3aa: CASSYSRTSGTYEQYF
CDR3nt: TGTGCCAGCAGTTACTCAAGGACTAGCGGGACCTACGAGCAGTACTTC

abundance: NA
j_gene: TRBJ2-3
v_gene: TRBV5-1
d_gene: TRBD2
CDR3aa: CASSKAGVTDTQYF
CDR3nt: TGCGCCAGCAGCAAAGCGGGGGTCACAGATACGCAGTATTTT

abundance: NA
j_gene: TRBJ2-1
v_gene: TRBV2
d_gene: TRBD1
CDR3aa: CASKQPGQKSYNEQFF
CDR3nt: TGTGCCAGCAAACAACCGGGACAGAAGTCCTACAATGAGCAGTTCTTC

abundance: NA
j_gene: TRBJ1-1
v_gene: TRBV19
d_gene: NA
CDR3aa: CDSKHRANTEAFF
CDR3nt: TGTGACAGTAAGCACAGGGCGAACACTGAAGCTTTCTTT

abundance: NA
j_gene: TRBJ1-5
v_gene: TRBV4-3
d_gene: TRBD1
CDR3aa: CASSQDLGRGRGRPQHF
CDR3nt: TGCGCCAGCAGCCAAGATTTAGGCAGGGGGCGCGGGCGGCCCCAGCATTTT

abundance: NA
j_gene: TRBJ2-7
v_gene: TRBV6-5
d_gene: NA
CDR3aa: CASKARSISYEQYF
CDR3nt: TGTGCCAGTAAAGCTCGCTCAATCTCCTACGAGCAGTACTTC

abundance: NA
j_gene: TRBJ2-1
v_gene: TRBV7-2
d_gene: TRBD2
CDR3aa: CASSLDFSGEQFF
CDR3nt: TGTGCCAGCAGCTTAGATTTTAGCGGGGAGCAGTTCTTC

abundance: NA
j_gene: TRBJ2-7
v_gene: TRBV28
d_gene: TRBD2
CDR3aa: CASTGGSYEQYF
CDR3nt: TGTGCCAGCACGGGAGGATCCTACGAGCAGTACTTC